What follows are 31 T cell receptor beta chains derived from one specimen sequenced in a study of CD8 T cells in Susac syndrome. With random hexamers, about 0.45 to 1 ug RNA was reverse transcribed. TCRdb reanalysed the immunoSEQ multiplex PCR reads using MiXCR and keeps one entry per CDR3 protein. The sample lists roughly 150,000 distinct CDR3 sequences; around 95% were seen once. Source material: CD4+ T cells from PBMCs. The receptors here all came from a human donor with Susac syndrome.

The chain links TRBV13 to TRBJ1-6, with unresolved D. Germline V gives CDR1 PRHDT, CDR2 FYEKMQ (reference sequence). Trimming removed 0 bases at V and 0 bases at J, with 6 bases between. The CDR3 has 16 amino acids. The CDR3 sequence: CASSLGQSSYNSPLHF. The CDR3 coding sequence is TGTGCCAGCAGCTTAGGCCAGAGCTCCTATAATTCACCCCTCCACTTT.

This clonotype was picked up a small number of times. The genes are TRBV11-2 and TRBJ2-7; 9 bases are shared with TRBD1. Trimming took 5 bases from V and 7 from J; bases not matched to a gene: 12. CDR1 SGHAT and CDR2 FQNNGV come from the germline V gene. This CDR3 has 15 amino acids. The CDR3 sequence: CASSPDRGKLKEQYF. The CDR3 DNA follows: TGTGCCAGCAGCCCGGACAGGGGAAAATTGAAGGAGCAGTACTTC.

This rearrangement joins TRBV4-3 to TRBJ2-7; 9 bases line up with TRBD2. This CDR3 comprises 15 residues. CDR1 and CDR2 (germline): LGHNA, YSLEER. V was clipped by 4 bases and J by 0 bases; unmatched bases: 4. The CDR3 DNA reads TGCGCCAGCAGCCCCTTAGCGGGGGACTCCTACGAGCAGTACTTC. This encodes CASSPLAGDSYEQYF.

The chain recombines TRBV18 with TRBJ1-5; a possible D gene is TRBD1 (6 bases). Germline V gene data show CDR1 as KGHSH and CDR2 as LQKENI. V lost 4 bases, J lost 7 bases, and 8 bases lay in between. CDR3 length: 12 residues. The CDR3 DNA follows: TGTGCCAGCTCACGGCAGGGGCAGCCCCAGCATTTT. Amino acids: CASSRQGQPQHF.

This clonotype was seen only once. The rearrangement uses TRBV25-1 and TRBJ1-5; D unresolved. V lost 3 bases and J lost 5, with 8 bases in between. CDR1 and CDR2 (germline): MGHDK, SYGVNS. The CDR3 loop spans 13 amino acids. CDR3 nucleotides: TGTGCCAGCAGTGATTCCGGCGATCAGCCCCAGCATTTT. Protein product: CASSDSGDQPQHF.

The chain couples TRBV9 to TRBJ2-1; D is possibly TRBD2 (6 bases). The CDR3 totals 15 residues. Looked up from germline, CDR1 is SGDLS and CDR2 is YYNGEE. Trimming pared 0 bases from V and 2 bases from J, leaving 9 bases between. CDR3 sequence: CASSVASGAYNEQFF. CDR3 nucleotides: TGTGCCAGCAGCGTAGCCTCGGGGGCCTACAATGAGCAGTTCTTC.

This clonotype was seen only once. The chain recombines TRBV25-1 with TRBJ1-4, with TRBD1 as a possible D gene (6 bases). Per germline, CDR1 MGHDK and CDR2 SYGVNS. V lost 1 base and J lost 3, with 9 bases in between. The CDR3 runs to 15 residues. CDR3 loop: CASSEWGAANEKLFF. CDR3 nucleotide sequence: TGTGCCAGCAGTGAATGGGGGGCGGCTAATGAAAAACTGTTTTTT.

The rearrangement uses TRBV9 and TRBJ2-6; TRBD1 aligns across 9 bases. CDR1 is SGDLS and CDR2 is YYNGEE in the germline V gene. CDR3 size: 17 residues. After removal of 4 bases from V and 2 bases from J, the junction contained 7 bases not matched to a gene. The CDR3 nucleotides are TGTGCCAGCAGCCCTACCGGGACAGGGACTGGGGCCAACGTCCTGACTTTC. Its translation is CASSPTGTGTGANVLTF.

The chain employs TRBV4-1 and TRBJ2-7; D is uncertain. The length of the CDR3 is 15 residues. Germline values: CDR1 MGHRA, CDR2 YSYEKL. Trimming shortened V by 0 bases and J by 3 bases, and 12 bases separated the two germline ends. CDR3 nucleotide sequence: TGCGCCAGCAGCCAAGAGCTTCGTCGGAACTACGAGCAGTACTTC. Protein: CASSQELRRNYEQYF.

This rearrangement joins TRBV12-3 or TRBV12-4 to TRBJ2-3, with 7 bases identical to TRBD1. The CDR3 runs to 16 residues. With V trimmed by 7 bases and J by 0 bases, 10 bases remained unmatched. Here the CDR3 reads CASNLRTGFSTDTQYF. The CDR3 DNA is TGTGCCAGCAACCTACGGACAGGATTTAGCACAGATACGCAGTATTTT.

The chain has TRBV7-2 and TRBJ1-1; 10 bases fit TRBD1. CDR1 is SGHTA, CDR2 FQGNSA, per germline. V lost 4 bases and J lost 4; bases outside the gene matches: 3. The CDR3 loop spans 14 amino acids. The CDR3 reads CASSSTGGGTEAFF. CDR3 DNA sequence: TGTGCCAGCAGCTCGACAGGGGGCGGCACTGAAGCTTTCTTT.

The chain has TRBV21-1 and TRBJ2-3; TRBD1 is taken as the D call from the table, unchecked against the DNA. TRBV21-1 is described as a pseudogene. CDR3 length: 17 residues. CDR3 protein: CASSKESGRGRTDTQYF. As DNA, the CDR3 is TGTGCCAGCAGCAAAGAGTCTGGCAGGGGGCGGACAGATACGCAGTATTTT.

The rearrangement links TRBV18 to TRBJ1-5; D uncertain. Trimming took 3 bases from V and 0 from J, leaving 12 bases between them. The V gene's germline CDR1 is KGHSH and CDR2 LQKENI. The CDR3 has 16 residues. The CDR3 nucleotides read TGTGCCAGCTCACCGAGTAGGGAGTTTAGCAATCAGCCCCAGCATTTT. Its translation: CASSPSREFSNQPQHF.

V gene TRBV21-1 combines with J gene TRBJ2-7. TRBV21-1 is classified as a pseudogene. The CDR3 runs to 13 residues. The CDR3 sequence is CASSNEKRFGQYF. For the CDR3, the DNA is TGTGCCAGCAGCAATGAGAAACGCTTCGGGCAGTACTTC.

The V call is TRBV11-2, the J call TRBJ2-1; 8 bases are a match to TRBD1. This CDR3 has 13 amino acids. J gave up 6 bases and V 5 bases, and 3 bases lay outside the gene matches. The germline V gene has CDR1 SGHAT and CDR2 FQNNGV. The CDR3 DNA is TGTGCCAGCAGCGCTGACAGGGGCAATGAGCAGTTCTTC. Protein product: CASSADRGNEQFF.

The genes are TRBV3-1 and TRBJ1-5; D may be TRBD1 (5 bases). Germline V gene sequence: CDR1 LGHDT, CDR2 YNNKEL (reference sequence). V lost 3 bases to trimming and J lost 3 bases, with 12 bases between them. The CDR3 covers 15 residues. CDR3 residues: CASSQGRSNNQPQHF. CDR3 DNA sequence: TGTGCCAGCAGCCAGGGGCGGTCTAACAATCAGCCCCAGCATTTT.

This clonotype was seen a few times. This chain uses TRBV27 with TRBJ2-7; maybe TRBD2 (6 bases). Germline CDR1 reads MNHEY; CDR2 reads SMNVEV (reference sequence). The CDR3 is 14 residues long. V lost 2 bases and J 1 base, leaving 9 bases between the germline ends. CDR3 loop: CASSLAGSSYEQYF. DNA of the CDR3: TGTGCCAGCAGTTTAGCGGGGTCGTCCTACGAGCAGTACTTC.

The chain uses TRBV29-1 and TRBJ2-7; D assignment may be TRBD1 or TRBD2 (5 bases each). Germline V gene data show CDR1 as SQVTM and CDR2 as ANQGSEA. The germline V and J ends were trimmed by 5 bases and 2 bases, with 10 bases remaining between them. This CDR3 is built from 12 residues. The CDR3 nucleotides are TGCAGCGTTTTGGGGGAGACCTACGAGCAGTACTTC. As protein: CSVLGETYEQYF.

The chain has TRBV29-1 and TRBJ2-1; D uncertain. Germline assignment: CDR1 SQVTM and CDR2 ANQGSEA. V lost 4 bases to trimming and J lost 5 bases, with 3 bases between them. The CDR3 is 10 residues long. Here the CDR3 DNA reads TGCAGCGTTGGTGACAATGAGCAGTTCTTC. It specifies CSVGDNEQFF.

V is TRBV20-1 and J is TRBJ2-7, with D perhaps TRBD1 (6 bases). Trimming pared 3 bases from V and 6 bases from J, leaving 15 bases between. The CDR3 totals 13 residues. The germline gives CDR1 DFQATT, CDR2 SNEGSKA (reference sequence). In nucleotides, the CDR3 is TGCAGTGCTAGGTTTCAGGGGATACGCGAGCAGTACTTC. Its translation is CSARFQGIREQYF.

The CDR3 region has the DNA TGCAGTGCTAGAGATGAAAAGGGGGGACTAAGGGGGCAGTACTTC. Residues: CSARDEKGGLRGQYF. The V and J genes are TRBV20-1 and TRBJ2-7; the D gene is possibly TRBD2 (7 bases). The V gene's germline CDR1 is DFQATT and CDR2 SNEGSKA (reference sequence). The CDR3 contains 15 residues. Trimming cost V 0 bases and J 9 bases, with 21 bases left between them.

This clonotype appeared once. V and J are TRBV27 and TRBJ2-7; weak D call: TRBD1 (6 bases). Per the germline V gene, CDR1 is MNHEY and CDR2 is SMNVEV (reference sequence). The V and J ends lost 7 bases and 2 bases respectively, with 12 bases between them. CDR3 length equals 13 residues. In nucleotides, the CDR3 is TGTGCCAGCAAACTACGACAGGCCTACGAGCAGTACTTC. This translates into CASKLRQAYEQYF.

The J gene is TRBJ1-2, the V gene TRBV2; TRBD1 matches at 7 bases. The V segment lost 4 bases and the J segment 4 bases; nucleotides outside the gene matches: 0. CDR3 size: 12 residues. Germline loops: CDR1 SNHLY, CDR2 FYNNEI. CDR3 bases: TGTGCCAGCAGTGGACAGGGCTATGGCTACACCTTC. This encodes CASSGQGYGYTF. Drawing the rest from reference TRBV2 and TRBJ1-2, the complete variable domain is EPEVTQTPSHQVTQMGQEVILRCVPISNHLYFYWYRQILGQKVEFLVSFYNNEISEKSEIFDDQFSVERPDGSNFTLKIRSTKLEDSAMYFCASSGQGYGYTFGSGTRLTVV.

The chain links TRBV5-6 to TRBJ1-1; the D gene is possibly TRBD1 (5 bases). Trimming left V 3 bases short and J 1 base short, with 16 bases between. Germline V gene data show CDR1 as SGHDT and CDR2 as YYEEEE. The CDR3 runs 16 residues. The chain's CDR3 is CASSWGGPNGNTEAFF. The CDR3 region has the DNA TGTGCCAGCAGCTGGGGGGGTCCCAACGGGAACACTGAAGCTTTCTTT.

This chain links TRBV2 with TRBJ2-1; D is possibly TRBD1 (5 bases). Trimming removed 9 bases from V and 2 bases from J, with 11 bases in between. Per germline, CDR1 SNHLY and CDR2 FYNNEI. The CDR3 spans 13 residues. The CDR3 spells CASKRGTYNEQFF. CDR3 nucleotide sequence: TGTGCCAGTAAAAGGGGAACCTACAATGAGCAGTTCTTC.

In nucleotides, the CDR3 is TGTGCCACCAGCAGAGATGGAAGAGGGCAGCCCCAGCATTTT. This codes for CATSRDGRGQPQHF. The V call is TRBV15, the J call TRBJ1-5; no definite D call. Trimming removed 0 bases at V and 7 bases at J, with 10 bases between. CDR1 and CDR2 from the germline V gene are LNHNV and YYDKDF (reference sequence). This CDR3 spans 14 amino acids.

This clonotype was seen just once. The chain recombines TRBV24-1 with TRBJ2-5; TRBD1 is a possible D gene (5 bases). The CDR3 length is 13 residues. CDR1 is KGHDR and CDR2 is SFDVKD in the germline V gene. V gave up 4 bases and J gave up 3 bases, with 8 bases separating them. CDR3 sequence reads: CATSEAGKETQYF. CDR3 bases: TGTGCCACCAGTGAGGCAGGGAAAGAGACCCAGTACTTC.

The gene calls are TRBV2 and TRBJ1-5, with unresolved D. This CDR3 contains 14 residues. With 9 bases removed from V and 1 base from J, the gap between germline ends came to 13 bases. Germline CDR1 is SNHLY and CDR2 is FYNNEI. CDR3 protein: CASRPGSSNQPQHF. CDR3 sequence (DNA): TGTGCCAGTCGGCCGGGGAGCAGCAATCAGCCCCAGCATTTT. Combining the CDR3 with reference TRBV2 and TRBJ1-5 gives the whole variable domain EPEVTQTPSHQVTQMGQEVILRCVPISNHLYFYWYRQILGQKVEFLVSFYNNEISEKSEIFDDQFSVERPDGSNFTLKIRSTKLEDSAMYFCASRPGSSNQPQHFGDGTRLSIL.

This rearrangement joins TRBV4-1 to TRBJ2-1; 10 bases line up with TRBD2. The CDR3 has 17 amino acids. The germline V gene has CDR1 MGHRA and CDR2 YSYEKL. The V gene end was trimmed by 2 bases and the J gene end by 7 bases; junction bases not matched to a gene: 11. The CDR3 coding sequence is TGCGCCAGCAGCCAATCCCCTAGCGGGGGTCAGGGGAATGAGCAGTTCTTC. Its protein product is CASSQSPSGGQGNEQFF.

DNA of the CDR3: TGTGCCAGCAGCACGGGGGGCAATCAGCCCCAGCATTTT. Its protein product is CASSTGGNQPQHF. The rearrangement links TRBV4-2 to TRBJ1-5, with D perhaps TRBD1 (5 bases). V was pared by 5 bases and J by 2 bases, with 7 bases between. CDR3 size: 13 residues. Germline-derived CDR1 and CDR2 are LGHNA and YNFKEQ.

The V and J genes are TRBV3-1 and TRBJ2-7; D may be TRBD1 or TRBD2 (5 bases each). The CDR3 has 13 amino acids. V lost 7 bases and J 3 bases, leaving 13 bases between the germline ends. Looked up from germline, CDR1 is LGHDT and CDR2 is YNNKEL (reference sequence). CDR3 coding DNA: TGTGCCAGCACCCAGGGACGGGTCTACGAGCAGTACTTC. Its protein is CASTQGRVYEQYF.